This is a list of T cell receptor beta chains from one sample in a study of T-cell reconstitution after alpha-beta-depleted transplantation in children. TCRdb passed the PCR reads through MiXCR, listing each CDR3 protein once. The repertoire holds approximately 520,000 distinct CDR3 sequences, with about 31% as singletons. The starting material was PBMCs from the stem cell graft donor, obtained from the stem cell graft. The source of these receptors is a human donor who donated a stem cell graft to a child with aplastic anemia. The CDR3 runs from the conserved cysteine through the conserved F or W. Fields, in order: J gene, clone size, V gene, D gene, CDR3 protein, CDR3 DNA. A D gene is named only where the DNA matches it firmly. Size is omitted from some rows. Given values are once, few, many or a class for expanded clones.

TRBJ2-1	few	TRBV11-3	TRBD2	CASSRGGSTHEQFF	TGTGCCAGCAGCCGGGGCGGGAGCACCCATGAGCAGTTCTTC
TRBJ1-2	-	TRBV20-1	-	CSARVGGIGNYGYTF	TGCAGTGCTAGAGTCGGAGGGATTGGGAACTATGGCTACACCTTC
TRBJ2-4	few	TRBV7-2	TRBD2	CASSPWTSGRAKNIQYF	TGTGCCAGCAGCCCCTGGACTAGCGGGAGGGCCAAGAACATTCAGTACTTC
TRBJ2-5	-	TRBV7-2	-	CASSLDSSGTQYF	TGTGCCAGCAGCCTTGACTCGAGCGGGACCCAGTACTTC
TRBJ2-3	few	TRBV6-2/TRBV6-3	-	CASGGDLDTDTQYF	TGTGCCAGCGGTGGGGATTTGGACACAGATACGCAGTATTTT
TRBJ2-3	few	TRBV20-1	-	CSARLTSGSNTQYF	TGCAGTGCTAGACTGACTAGTGGGAGTAATACGCAGTATTTT
TRBJ2-1	-	TRBV12-3/TRBV12-4	TRBD2	CASIRTSGNNEQFF	TGTGCCAGCATCAGGACTAGCGGCAACAATGAGCAGTTCTTC
TRBJ2-7	few	TRBV5-1	TRBD1	CASSLWTGQIYEQYF	TGCGCCAGCAGCTTGTGGACGGGACAGATCTACGAGCAGTACTTC
TRBJ1-1	-	TRBV7-2	-	CASSLWVGNTEAFF	TGTGCCAGCAGCTTATGGGTGGGGAACACTGAAGCTTTCTTT
TRBJ1-3	few	TRBV20-1	-	CSASGGSSGNTIYF	TGCAGTGCTAGTGGCGGGAGCTCTGGAAACACCATATATTTT
TRBJ1-1	few	TRBV6-1	-	CASSKPGPSNTEAFF	TGTGCCAGCAGTAAACCGGGACCCTCGAACACTGAAGCTTTCTTT
TRBJ1-2	few	TRBV18	-	CASSPTTGLGGYTF	TGTGCCAGCTCACCAACTACAGGGTTGGGTGGCTACACCTTC
TRBJ2-3	few	TRBV6-1	TRBD2	CASRPTPGLAGVTDTQYF	TGTGCCAGCAGACCAACTCCGGGACTAGCGGGAGTCACAGATACGCAGTATTTT
TRBJ2-1	few	TRBV20-1	-	CSAREEWRFF	TGCAGTGCTAGAGAGGAATGGCGGTTCTTC
TRBJ2-3	-	TRBV5-1	TRBD2	CASSFPLAGEDTQYF	TGCGCCAGCAGCTTCCCTCTAGCGGGAGAAGATACGCAGTATTTT
TRBJ2-6	-	TRBV10-2	TRBD1	CASSSYDRASGANVLTF	TGCGCCAGCAGTTCTTACGACAGGGCCTCTGGGGCCAACGTCCTGACTTTC
TRBJ2-7	-	TRBV29-1	-	CSVEVSRGNEQYF	TGCAGCGTTGAAGTTTCCAGGGGAAACGAGCAGTACTTC
TRBJ1-2	-	TRBV6-2/TRBV6-3	TRBD1	CASRDRGYSYTF	TGTGCCAGCAGAGACAGGGGCTATAGCTACACCTTC
TRBJ1-2	-	TRBV5-6	-	CASSLKGTVYGYTF	TGTGCCAGCAGCTTGAAAGGGACGGTTTATGGCTACACCTTC
TRBJ1-4	few	TRBV5-1	-	CASSLAGSTGEKLFF	TGCGCCAGCAGCTTGGCCGGCAGCACGGGTGAAAAACTGTTTTTT
TRBJ2-1	few	TRBV7-3	-	CASSLSEGRYNEQFF	TGTGCCAGCAGCTTATCGGAAGGGCGGTACAATGAGCAGTTCTTC
TRBJ1-1	-	TRBV18	TRBD1	CASSLTRQGMNTEAFF	TGTGCCAGCTCACTGACTCGACAGGGCATGAACACTGAAGCTTTCTTT
TRBJ2-2	few	TRBV29-1	TRBD2	CSVEASGSGELFF	TGCAGCGTTGAGGCGAGCGGGAGTGGGGAGCTGTTTTTT
TRBJ2-7	-	TRBV12-3/TRBV12-4	-	CASSIENGSLSYEQYF	TGTGCCAGCAGCATAGAGAACGGGAGTTTATCCTACGAGCAGTACTTC
TRBJ1-2	-	TRBV12-3/TRBV12-4	-	CASSLVYPSADYGYTF	TGTGCCAGCAGTTTAGTGTACCCCTCGGCGGACTATGGCTACACCTTC
TRBJ2-1	-	TRBV5-1	TRBD2	CASSPLGTSGNNEQFF	TGCGCCAGCAGCCCCCTAGGGACTAGCGGGAACAATGAGCAGTTCTTC
TRBJ1-4	few	TRBV13	-	CASSLTGLRNEKLFF	TGTGCCAGCAGCTTAACGGGGCTTCGAAATGAAAAACTGTTTTTT
TRBJ1-1	-	TRBV12-3/TRBV12-4	-	CASSLGGARMNTEAFF	TGTGCCAGCAGTTTGGGAGGGGCGCGGATGAACACTGAAGCTTTCTTT
TRBJ1-2	few	TRBV2	-	CASSEGPGTPTGYTF	TGTGCCAGCAGTGAAGGTCCCGGGACACCAACTGGCTACACCTTC
TRBJ1-1	few	TRBV10-3	-	CAISESGGVAEAFF	TGTGCCATCAGTGAGTCGGGGGGAGTCGCTGAAGCTTTCTTT
TRBJ1-2	-	TRBV19	-	CASRNTGSRYGYTF	TGTGCCAGTAGAAACACAGGGAGTCGATATGGCTACACCTTC
TRBJ1-1	many	TRBV4-2	-	CASSQVGRDNTEAFF	TGTGCCAGCAGCCAAGTCGGGAGGGACAACACTGAAGCTTTCTTT
TRBJ2-4	few	TRBV29-1	TRBD1	CSVDIGQGMGNIQYF	TGCAGCGTCGATATCGGACAGGGAATGGGAAACATTCAGTACTTC
TRBJ2-7	few	TRBV29-1	-	CSVKTGEQYF	TGCAGCGTTAAAACAGGCGAGCAGTACTTC
TRBJ2-1	many	TRBV7-8	TRBD2	CASSGPGLAPYNEQFF	TGTGCCAGCAGCGGACCGGGACTAGCTCCGTACAATGAGCAGTTCTTC
TRBJ2-1	-	TRBV5-1	-	CASSLESGDNEQFF	TGCGCCAGCAGCTTGGAATCCGGGGACAATGAGCAGTTCTTC
TRBJ1-1	-	TRBV10-3	-	CAISRDVKAEAFF	TGTGCCATCAGTAGGGATGTAAAAGCTGAAGCTTTCTTT
TRBJ2-7	-	TRBV7-6	TRBD1	CASSLVLDRGYEQYF	TGTGCCAGCAGCTTAGTCCTGGACAGGGGGTACGAGCAGTACTTC
TRBJ2-5	-	TRBV29-1	TRBD2	CSVGAAGLAGETQYF	TGCAGCGTTGGAGCGGCAGGACTAGCGGGAGAGACCCAGTACTTC
TRBJ2-1	few	TRBV15	-	CATSRADLYNEQFF	TGTGCCACCAGCAGAGCGGATTTATACAATGAGCAGTTCTTC
TRBJ1-1	-	TRBV10-3	TRBD1	CAISEPGQGFGEAFF	TGTGCCATCAGTGAGCCGGGACAGGGCTTCGGTGAAGCTTTCTTT
TRBJ2-5	-	TRBV27	TRBD1	CASSEGTGGLEETQYF	TGTGCCAGCAGTGAAGGGACAGGGGGCTTGGAGGAGACCCAGTACTTC
TRBJ2-2	-	TRBV5-1	TRBD2	CASSPSGRVTGELFF	TGCGCCAGCAGCCCCAGCGGGAGGGTCACCGGGGAGCTGTTTTTT
TRBJ2-7	-	TRBV12-3/TRBV12-4	-	CASRADLAAYEQYF	TGTGCCAGCAGAGCGGACTTAGCGGCCTACGAGCAGTACTTC
TRBJ1-2	many	TRBV5-6	-	CASSLSGYNYGYTF	TGTGCCAGCAGCTTATCAGGATACAACTATGGCTACACCTTC
TRBJ2-2	-	TRBV20-1	TRBD2	CSAERLAGVGTGELFF	TGCAGTGCGGAGCGACTAGCGGGAGTAGGAACCGGGGAGCTGTTTTTT
TRBJ2-3	few	TRBV7-6	-	CASSSRWGTDTQYF	TGTGCCAGCAGCTCCCGATGGGGCACAGATACGCAGTATTTT
TRBJ1-2	-	TRBV6-4	TRBD1	CASSATTGAGEGYTF	TGTGCCAGCAGTGCAACGACAGGGGCTGGGGAAGGCTACACCTTC
TRBJ1-2	-	TRBV6-5	-	CASSYRTSSNYGYTF	TGTGCCAGCAGTTATAGGACCTCCTCTAACTATGGCTACACCTTC
TRBJ1-3	few	TRBV29-1	TRBD1	CSGRTGVSGNTIYF	TGCAGCGGACGGACAGGGGTCTCTGGAAACACCATATATTTT
TRBJ1-3	-	TRBV5-5	TRBD1	CASSSNYDRGGGNTIYF	TGTGCCAGCAGCTCAAATTACGACAGGGGAGGTGGAAACACCATATATTTT
TRBJ2-1	few	TRBV10-3	TRBD2	CAIRGTSGSVYNEQFF	TGTGCCATCAGGGGGACTAGCGGGAGCGTCTACAATGAGCAGTTCTTC
TRBJ1-1	once	TRBV30	-	CAWEGLLYTEAFF	TGTGCCTGGGAAGGTCTCCTATACACTGAAGCTTTCTTT
TRBJ1-1	-	TRBV30	TRBD1	CAWKDREDTEAFF	TGTGCCTGGAAGGACAGGGAGGACACTGAAGCTTTCTTT
TRBJ1-5	once	TRBV12-3/TRBV12-4	-	CASSLLPPGTNQPQHF	TGTGCCAGCAGTTTACTGCCGCCAGGGACCAATCAGCCCCAGCATTTC